The present T cell receptor beta chain was sequenced within a study of blood T cell repertoires in COVID-19 (dated by TCRdb to 2020 to 2022). In the study overall: The collaborator samples originated in the United States, Italy and Spain and spanned the acute and convalescent phases of COVID-19. The prospective study material was composed of cDNA or gDNA derived from T cells, B-cell-depleted T cells, or PBMCs. Deeply sampled blood TCRbeta repertoires from subjects exposed to, actively infected with, or recovered from COVID-19 were included in the dataset. The repertoires were made available in a free public database intended to serve as a resource for research on the immune response to SARS-CoV-2. The samples were drawn from two sources: the first 160 participants of the ongoing ImmuneRACE study, and 1,254 subjects contributed by 6 global collaborators. The sample metadata nearly always contained a de-identified subject ID, COVID-19 status, age in years and sex. Where available, HLA class I and class II types were obtained from metadata supplied by the sample provider rather than from assay-based typing. The full study reports these points: The amount of clinical and demographic metadata varied by source and participant and was provided uncurated.

V lost 2 bases and J lost 0 bases; the stretch between them is 5 bases long. In the germline V gene, CDR1 corresponds to SNHLY and CDR2 to FYNNEI. Its CDR3 holds 14 amino acids, cysteine through phenylalanine. The only DNA kept is the CDR3, 42 bases in frame from the first base. Comment on this clone: Its antigen is unknown. There are no base qualities to consult, and no much larger clone falls within one base.

TCRbeta CDR3 regions were amplified from genomic DNA using the immunoSEQ Assay, a bias-controlled multiplex PCR. From the authors' description of their analysis: Nucleated cell counts per sample were estimated from amplification of reference gene primers within the assay. To quantify the absolute abundance of each unique TCRbeta CDR3 rearrangement, sequence reads were collapsed and filtered. For each sample, productive Simpson clonality was calculated as the square root of Simpson's diversity index across productive rearrangements. As stored in TCRdb, this immuneACCESS dataset retains in-frame rearrangements with V and J assigned. A fraction of the clones does not appear; measured against another copy, unresolved V genes explain less than half of the discrepancy, and the remainder lacks a known reason. V, J and clone size derive from that table, while D and trimming were established from the DNA sequence. The table for this sample lists over 200,000 clones; about 85% of them were counted only once. The top ten clonotypes cover 10% to 12% of the sample.

Participants in the prospective study were aged roughly 18 to 100 years, lived in some 24 United States geographic areas, and enrolled through a virtual design. To assign participants to cohorts, the prospective study relied on clinical history that participants themselves reported in a screening survey and a study questionnaire. Recovered participants in ImmuneRACE Cohort 3 were defined by two consecutive negative NP/OP PCR tests, clearance by a healthcare professional, or resolution of symptoms. In the prospective study, mobile phlebotomists collected whole blood, serum and a nasopharyngeal or oropharyngeal swab from each participant. Participants in the prospective study had the option to provide additional blood draws and questionnaires over a roughly 2-month period. Blood samples from the prospective study were shipped frozen or at room temperature prior to DNA extraction.

The rearrangement combines TRBV2 with TRBJ1-5, with no D gene named confidently. The sequence was obtained from a man aged 25 to 45 who had recovered from COVID-19. The sample consisted of PBMCs or T cells enriched from blood (not recorded which). CDR3 region: CASSEPYSNQPQHF. The bases are TGTGCCAGCAGTGAACCGTATAGCAATCAGCCCCAGCATTTT. With the rest looked up from the reference TRBV2 and TRBJ1-5 genes rather than sequenced, the full variable domain is EPEVTQTPSHQVTQMGQEVILRCVPISNHLYFYWYRQILGQKVEFLVSFYNNEISEKSEIFDDQFSVERPDGSNFTLKIRSTKLEDSAMYFCASSEPYSNQPQHFGDGTRLSIL.